This T cell receptor beta chain was sequenced in a study of regulatory T cells in long-lasting Graves disease. V was clipped by 3 bases and J by 2 bases, with 14 bases between them. The CDR3 extends over 15 amino acids. The V gene's germline CDR1 is MDHEN and CDR2 SYDVKM. This clonotype appeared many times. Both iRepertoire HTBI primers and Arm-PCR of CDR3 regions were used to build the TCR beta libraries. TCRdb called the multiplex PCR reads again in MiXCR, with one record for every CDR3 protein. The data hold 550,000 to 700,000 distinct CDR3 sequences, with about 16% observed a single time. The time point here: newly diagnosed GD, antithyroid drugs for less than 3 months. The TCR library was prepared using RNA isolated from PBMCs. The same sample was also used in a study of T cells in Graves' hyperthyroidism and ophthalmopathy.

This chain links TRBV28 with TRBJ2-7, with a possible D match to TRBD1 (6 bases). The sequencing here drew on peripheral blood mononuclear cells (PBMCs), taken at new diagnosis, from a patient treated with antithyroid drugs. This receptor was identified in a man between 18 and 29 years old with Graves disease. The CDR3 region has the DNA TGTGCCAGCAGTTTTAGGGGGTTAAGAACCTACGAGCAGTACTTC. This gives the protein CASSFRGLRTYEQYF.